The 7 T cell receptor beta chains given below trace back to one sample, sequenced in a study of T cells in Graves' hyperthyroidism and ophthalmopathy. From RNA transcripts, TCR beta CDR3 regions were amplified. Primed by the HTBI set, a first-round RT-PCR was run on the TCR CDR3. TCRdb used MiXCR to reprocess the multiplex PCR reads, holding one entry per CDR3 protein. The sample has about 200,000 distinct CDR3 sequences; around 16% are singletons. Source material: blood. The origin of the receptors is a woman between 45 and 65 years old with Graves' hyperthyroidism.

This clonotype came up a few times. The chain has TRBV6-1 and TRBJ1-2; a possible D gene is TRBD1 (6 bases). The V gene's germline CDR1 is MNHNS and CDR2 SASEGT. V was cut by 6 bases and J by 0 bases, with 14 bases left in between. CDR3 length: 15 residues. CDR3 residues: CASSRGQIPNYGYTF. In nucleotides, the CDR3 is TGTGCCAGCAGCCGCGGACAGATCCCTAACTATGGCTACACCTTC.

This clonotype was detected ten times or more. V gene TRBV19 combines with J gene TRBJ2-2; D call uncertain. Germline V CDR1 and CDR2: LNHDA, SQIVND (reference sequence). V gave up 5 bases and J gave up 5 bases, with 12 bases separating them. This CDR3 has 14 residues. CDR3 residues: CASSFKQDTGELFF. The CDR3 coding sequence is TGTGCCAGTAGTTTCAAACAAGATACCGGGGAGCTGTTTTTT.

The V gene is TRBV6-5, the J gene TRBJ2-1; D uncertain. Looked up from germline, CDR1 is MNHEY and CDR2 is SVGAGI. This CDR3 comprises 13 residues. Trimming removed 0 bases from V and 10 bases from J, with 10 bases in between. CDR3 loop: CASSYSLVNEQFF. The CDR3 coding sequence is TGTGCCAGCAGTTACTCCCTAGTTAACGAGCAGTTCTTC.

There are many counts of this clonotype. This chain joins TRBV6-2 or TRBV6-3 and TRBJ1-5; D ambiguous. The CDR3 is made up of 18 amino acids. The germline gives CDR1 MNHEY, CDR2 SVGEGT. V gave up 6 bases and J gave up 0 bases, with 21 bases separating them. The CDR3 sequence: CASSFSGGFRNSNQPQHF. CDR3 nucleotide sequence: TGTGCCAGCAGCTTCAGCGGTGGTTTCCGGAATAGCAATCAGCCCCAGCATTTT.

The table lists this clonotype with many counts. This chain connects TRBV14 to TRBJ2-1, with D tentatively TRBD1 (5 bases). This CDR3 comprises 17 residues. From germline, CDR1 is SGHDN and CDR2 FVKESK. The V end was cut by 0 bases, the J end by 7 bases, with 19 bases between. The CDR3 DNA sequence: TGTGCCAGCAGCCAAGACCCCACCCGACTGGGGCCTAATGAGCAGTTCTTC. The encoded protein is CASSQDPTRLGPNEQFF. Drawing the rest from reference TRBV14 and TRBJ2-1, the complete variable domain is EAGVTQFPSHSVIEKGQTVTLRCDPISGHDNLYWYRRVMGKEIKFLLHFVKESKQDESGMPNNRFLAERTGGTYSTLKVQPAELEDSGVYFCASSQDPTRLGPNEQFFGPGTRLTVL.

This clonotype has ten or more counts. The rearrangement joins TRBV20-1 to TRBJ2-5; the match to TRBD1 covers 7 bases. CDR3 size: 12 residues. CDR1 is DFQATT, CDR2 SNEGSKA, per germline (reference sequence). With 6 bases clipped from V and 2 bases from J, the junction kept 3 bases outside the gene matches. CDR3 coding DNA: TGCAGTGCACAGGGGAGACAAGAGACCCAGTACTTC. As protein: CSAQGRQETQYF.

The rearrangement uses TRBV28 and TRBJ2-1; tentatively, D is TRBD1 or TRBD2 (5 bases each). V lost 10 bases, J lost 2 bases, and 21 bases lay in between. This CDR3 is built from 16 residues. The germline V gene encodes CDR1 MDHEN and CDR2 SYDVKM. CDR3 in amino acids: CATDSGLAIPYNEQFF. As DNA, the CDR3 is TGTGCCACCGACTCGGGGCTAGCAATCCCCTACAATGAGCAGTTCTTC.